The 22 T cell receptor beta chains presented below share a single source sample, sequenced in a study of T cells after yellow fever vaccination. From the 5' RACE reads, TCRdb called clonotypes with MiXCR, one entry per CDR3 protein. Among about 550,000 distinct CDR3 sequences listed, roughly 19% were seen once. This sample comprised PBMCs, obtained 15 days after the yellow fever booster vaccination. Every receptor here comes from a young man who received the YFV17D yellow fever vaccine.

V and J are TRBV10-3 and TRBJ2-7; no clear D. Trimming removed 0 bases from V and 7 bases from J, with 7 bases in between. CDR1 and CDR2 (germline): ENHRY, SYGVKD. The CDR3 runs to 12 residues. As DNA, the CDR3 is TGTGCCATCAGTGAGTCAGATTCGGAGCAGTACTTC. It yields the protein CAISESDSEQYF.

The V gene is TRBV9, the J gene TRBJ2-7; weak D call: TRBD1 (6 bases). This CDR3 contains 15 residues. With 0 bases removed from V and 3 bases from J, the gap between germline ends came to 13 bases. CDR1 SGDLS and CDR2 YYNGEE come from the germline V gene. The CDR3 DNA reads as TGTGCCAGCAGCGTAGGCCCCGACAGGATCTACGAGCAGTACTTC. It encodes CASSVGPDRIYEQYF. The variable domain in full, completed from reference TRBV9 and TRBJ2-7, reads DSGVTQTPKHLITATGQRVTLRCSPRSGDLSVYWYQQSLDQGLQFLIQYYNGEERAKGNILERFSAQQFPDLHSELNLSSLELGDSALYFCASSVGPDRIYEQYFGPGTRLTVT.

This sequence joins TRBV29-1 and TRBJ2-7; D remains ambiguous. CDR3 length: 13 residues. V was cut by 7 bases and J by 0 bases, with 13 bases left in between. The germline V gene has CDR1 SQVTM and CDR2 ANQGSEA. The CDR3 DNA follows: TGCAGCGGCGTTGACGGCTCCTCCTACGAGCAGTACTTC. Translating gives CSGVDGSSYEQYF.

There are a few counts of this clonotype. The chain uses TRBV12-3 or TRBV12-4 and TRBJ2-2; TRBD2 agrees at 13 bases. The CDR3 totals 16 residues. After removal of 6 bases from V and 5 bases from J, the junction contained 6 bases not matched to a gene. For the CDR3, the DNA is TGTGCCAGCAGGATGGGGACTAGCGGGAATACCGGGGAGCTGTTTTTT. It yields the protein CASRMGTSGNTGELFF.

The chain couples TRBV29-1 to TRBJ2-3; 7 positions match TRBD1. There are 13 residues in the CDR3. The junction had 3 bases not matched to a gene; V was cut back by 6 bases and J by 0 bases. Looked up from germline, CDR1 is SQVTM and CDR2 is ANQGSEA. CDR3 sequence reads: CSVDRSSTDTQYF. The DNA for the CDR3 is TGCAGCGTGGACAGGTCTAGCACAGATACGCAGTATTTT.

This clonotype was recorded a few times. V usage is TRBV5-1 and J usage is TRBJ2-2; D uncertain. The CDR3 consists of 14 residues. Trimming stripped 1 base from V and 4 bases from J, with 8 bases between. Per germline, CDR1 SGHRS and CDR2 YFSETQ. DNA of the CDR3: TGCGCCAGCAGCTTGTACCGGGTCACCGGGGAGCTGTTTTTT. This sequence encodes CASSLYRVTGELFF.

This clonotype was recorded a few times. The chain joins TRBV7-2 to TRBJ2-5, with 7 bases fitting TRBD2. The CDR3 is 13 residues long. Germline CDR1 reads SGHTA; CDR2 reads FQGNSA. V dropped 6 bases and J dropped 3; count of bases not matched to a gene: 4. The CDR3 bases are TGTGCCAGCAGATCCGGACTAGAAGAGACCCAGTACTTC. Protein product: CASRSGLEETQYF.

This sequence joins TRBV20-1 and TRBJ2-7; D uncertain. Germline CDR1 is DFQATT and CDR2 is SNEGSKA (reference sequence). The CDR3 totals 12 residues. Trimming stripped 6 bases from V and 5 bases from J, with 14 bases between. Written as DNA, the CDR3 is TGCAGTGCCTCCCTTGACGGAAACGAGCAGTACTTC. This codes for CSASLDGNEQYF.

This clonotype was seen a handful of times. The chain joins TRBV6-1 to TRBJ2-2; the D gene is possibly TRBD2 (8 bases). The V end was cut by 6 bases, the J end by 8 bases, with 31 bases between. CDR1 and CDR2 from the germline V gene are MNHNS and SASEGT. The CDR3 loop spans 19 amino acids. The CDR3: CASRPRQGALSGRRGELFF. The CDR3 coding sequence is TGTGCCAGCAGGCCCCGACAGGGAGCGTTAAGCGGGAGACGGGGGGAGCTGTTTTTT.

This clonotype occurred a few times. The chain couples TRBV9 to TRBJ2-1; the D call may be TRBD1 or TRBD2 (5 bases each). Looked up from germline, CDR1 is SGDLS and CDR2 is YYNGEE. This CDR3 is 15 amino acids long. The germline V and J ends were trimmed by 3 bases and 8 bases, with 18 bases remaining between them. The CDR3 sequence: CASSAREGFIYEQFF. CDR3 coding DNA: TGTGCCAGCAGCGCCCGAGAGGGGTTTATTTATGAGCAGTTCTTC.

This clonotype was observed many times. The V gene is TRBV6-5, the J gene TRBJ2-1, with TRBD2 matching over 16 bases. V dropped 6 bases and J dropped 12; count of bases not matched to a gene: 8. Germline lookup yields CDR1 MNHEY and CDR2 SVGAGI. This CDR3 contains 15 residues. The CDR3 is CASRRLGTSGRVQFF. In nucleotides, the CDR3 is TGTGCCAGCAGACGACTCGGGACTAGCGGGAGGGTGCAGTTCTTC.

V gene TRBV6-5 combines with J gene TRBJ2-1; TRBD2 might be the D (6 bases). CDR3 length: 15 amino acids. From germline, CDR1 is MNHEY and CDR2 SVGAGI. Trimming left V 3 bases short and J 2 bases short, with 11 bases between. CDR3 bases: TGTGCCAGCAGTTATTCACGGGAGACCTACAATGAGCAGTTCTTC. It is translated as CASSYSRETYNEQFF.

This clonotype was observed a handful of times. The chain links TRBV7-3 to TRBJ2-1, with 7 bases lining up with TRBD1. The CDR3 is 16 amino acids. V lost 2 bases to trimming and J lost 3 bases; unmatched junction nucleotides: 7. Germline assignment: CDR1 SGHTA and CDR2 FQGTGA. DNA of the CDR3: TGTGCCAGCAGCTTATCGGGGAACAGGGGCTACAATGAGCAGTTCTTC. The encoded protein is CASSLSGNRGYNEQFF.

The J gene is TRBJ1-1, the V gene TRBV5-1; no clear D gene. Germline V CDR1 and CDR2: SGHRS, YFSETQ. The CDR3 sequence is 14 residues long. V shed 1 base and J shed 9 bases, with 16 bases lying between them. The CDR3 DNA follows: TGCGCCAGCAGCTTGAGTTCAACGGTTGAAAAAGCTTTCTTT. It specifies CASSLSSTVEKAFF.

V and J are TRBV5-1 and TRBJ2-1; 10 nucleotides align to TRBD2. CDR1 and CDR2 (germline): SGHRS, YFSETQ. This CDR3 has 16 amino acids. J gave up 4 bases and V 0 bases, and 4 bases lay outside the gene matches. In DNA, the CDR3 is TGCGCCAGCAGCTTGGCGACTAGCGGGCGATACAATGAGCAGTTCTTC. This codes for CASSLATSGRYNEQFF.

The DNA of the CDR3 is TGCGCCAGCAGCTTGGGACAGGGGAACAATGAGCAGTTCTTC. It yields the protein CASSLGQGNNEQFF. V and J are TRBV5-1 and TRBJ2-1; 8 bases fit TRBD1. V was pared by 0 bases and J by 5 bases, with 1 base of the junction left unmatched. CDR1 is SGHRS and CDR2 is YFSETQ in the germline V gene. The CDR3 covers 14 residues.

The sample holds one count of this clonotype. The rearrangement uses TRBV5-6 and TRBJ2-7; the D gene could be TRBD1 or TRBD2 (5 bases each). The CDR3 is 15 amino acids. V dropped 0 bases and J dropped 2 bases, with 12 bases sitting between them. Germline CDR1 reads SGHDT; CDR2 reads YYEEEE. CDR3 nucleotide sequence: TGTGCCAGCAGCTTGGCCAGTATGGGACCCTACGAGCAGTACTTC. Translating gives CASSLASMGPYEQYF.

The rearrangement joins TRBV10-3 to TRBJ1-2, with 12 bases aligning to TRBD1. The ends lost 0 bases at V and 9 bases at J; junction bases unmatched: 5. From germline, CDR1 is ENHRY and CDR2 SYGVKD. The CDR3 consists of 15 residues. The CDR3 here is CAISESWGQGASYTF. The CDR3 DNA reads as TGTGCCATCAGTGAGTCGTGGGGACAGGGGGCCAGCTACACCTTC.

This chain joins TRBV7-2 and TRBJ2-7; the D gene could be TRBD1 or TRBD2 (5 bases each). CDR1 is SGHTA, CDR2 FQGNSA, per germline. This CDR3 spans 16 amino acids. Trimming left V 1 base short and J 3 bases short, with 16 bases between. The CDR3 DNA reads as TGTGCCAGCAGCTTAGTCAGTGGGGGAAACTTCTACGAGCAGTACTTC. It is translated as CASSLVSGGNFYEQYF.

This clonotype has more than one count but fewer than ten. The chain carries TRBV9 and TRBJ2-1; 9 bases align to TRBD2. The CDR3 sequence is 13 residues long. Germline CDR1 reads SGDLS; CDR2 reads YYNGEE. V lost 7 bases to trimming and J lost 5 bases; unmatched junction nucleotides: 4. Here the CDR3 reads CASGGGDNNEQFF. The CDR3 region has the DNA TGTGCCAGCGGCGGGGGGGACAACAATGAGCAGTTCTTC. Full variable domain (rest looked up from reference TRBV9 and TRBJ2-1): DSGVTQTPKHLITATGQRVTLRCSPRSGDLSVYWYQQSLDQGLQFLIQYYNGEERAKGNILERFSAQQFPDLHSELNLSSLELGDSALYFCASGGGDNNEQFFGPGTRLTVL.

This clonotype was found a few times. The chain uses TRBV6-1 and TRBJ1-1; D unclear. In germline, CDR1 is MNHNS, CDR2 SASEGT. The CDR3 loop spans 15 amino acids. The ends were cut back, 5 bases at V and 1 base at J, with 14 bases in the middle. The CDR3 sequence is CASSRGRRTNTEAFF. The CDR3 bases are TGTGCCAGCAGTCGCGGACGGCGGACGAACACTGAAGCTTTCTTT.

This clonotype was picked up a small number of times. The chain links TRBV12-3 or TRBV12-4 to TRBJ1-5; D is ambiguous. This CDR3 spans 14 amino acids. V dropped 6 bases and J dropped 0 bases, with 9 bases sitting between them. CDR3 DNA sequence: TGTGCCAGCAGCCCCGCAATTAGCAATCAGCCCCAGCATTTT. Its translation is CASSPAISNQPQHF.